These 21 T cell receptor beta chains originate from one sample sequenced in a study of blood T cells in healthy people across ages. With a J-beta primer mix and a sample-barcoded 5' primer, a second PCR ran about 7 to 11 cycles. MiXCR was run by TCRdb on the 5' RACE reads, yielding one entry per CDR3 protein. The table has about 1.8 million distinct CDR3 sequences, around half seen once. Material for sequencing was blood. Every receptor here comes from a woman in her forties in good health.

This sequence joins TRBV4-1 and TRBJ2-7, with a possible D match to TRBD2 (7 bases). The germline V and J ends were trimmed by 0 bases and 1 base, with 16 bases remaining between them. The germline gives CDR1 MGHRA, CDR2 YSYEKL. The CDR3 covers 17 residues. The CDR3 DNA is TGCGCCAGCAGCCAAGATTCGGGGGGCGCGGAGTCCTACGAGCAGTACTTC. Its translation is CASSQDSGGAESYEQYF.

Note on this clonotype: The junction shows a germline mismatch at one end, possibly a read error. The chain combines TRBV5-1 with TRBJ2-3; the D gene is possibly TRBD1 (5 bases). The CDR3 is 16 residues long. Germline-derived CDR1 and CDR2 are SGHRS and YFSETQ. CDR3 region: CASSLDPKTYTGTQYF. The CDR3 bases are TGCGCCAGCAGCTTGGACCCAAAGACCTATACAGGTACGCAGTATTTT.

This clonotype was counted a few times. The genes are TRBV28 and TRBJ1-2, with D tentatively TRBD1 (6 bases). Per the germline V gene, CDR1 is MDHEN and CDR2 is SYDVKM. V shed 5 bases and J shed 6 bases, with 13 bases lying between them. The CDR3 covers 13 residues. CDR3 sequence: CASSLTGLNGYTF. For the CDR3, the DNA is TGTGCCAGCAGTCTGACAGGCCTAAATGGCTACACCTTC.

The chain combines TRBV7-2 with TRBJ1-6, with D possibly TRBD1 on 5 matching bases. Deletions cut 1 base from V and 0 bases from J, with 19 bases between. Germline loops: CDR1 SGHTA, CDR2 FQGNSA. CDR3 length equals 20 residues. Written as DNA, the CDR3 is TGTGCCAGCAGCTTAGTGGCTGGGACCGGTCCCGGCTCCTATAATTCACCCCTCCACTTT. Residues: CASSLVAGTGPGSYNSPLHF. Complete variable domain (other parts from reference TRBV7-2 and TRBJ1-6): GAGVSQSPSNKVTEKGKDVELRCDPISGHTALYWYRQSLGQGLEFLIYFQGNSAPDKSGLPSDRFSAERTGGSVSTLTIQRTQQEDSAVYLCASSLVAGTGPGSYNSPLHFGNGTRLTVT.

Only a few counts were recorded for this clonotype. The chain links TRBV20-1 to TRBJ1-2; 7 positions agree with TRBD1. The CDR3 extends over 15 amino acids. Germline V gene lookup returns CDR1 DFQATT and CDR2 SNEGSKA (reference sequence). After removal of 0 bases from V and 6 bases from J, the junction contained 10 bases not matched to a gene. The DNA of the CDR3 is TGCAGTGCTAGAGACCCGAGGGGACAGAAGGATGGCTACACCTTC. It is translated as CSARDPRGQKDGYTF.

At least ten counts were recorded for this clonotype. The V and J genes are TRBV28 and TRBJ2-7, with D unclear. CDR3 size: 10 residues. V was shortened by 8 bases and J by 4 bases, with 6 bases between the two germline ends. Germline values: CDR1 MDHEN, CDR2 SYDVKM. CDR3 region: CASARYEQYF. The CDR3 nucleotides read TGTGCCAGCGCACGGTACGAGCAGTACTTC.

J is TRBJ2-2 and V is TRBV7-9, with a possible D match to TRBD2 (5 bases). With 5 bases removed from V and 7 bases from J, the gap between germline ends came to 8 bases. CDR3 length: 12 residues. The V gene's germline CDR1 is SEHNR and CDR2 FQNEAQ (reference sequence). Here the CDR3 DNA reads TGTGCCAGCAGCGCCCGGGGCGGGGAGCTGTTTTTT. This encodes CASSARGGELFF.

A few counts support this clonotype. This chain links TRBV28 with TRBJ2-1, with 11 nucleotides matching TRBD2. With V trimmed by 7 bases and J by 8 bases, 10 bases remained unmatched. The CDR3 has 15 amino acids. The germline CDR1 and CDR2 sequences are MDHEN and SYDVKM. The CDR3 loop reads CASTPRPSGGHEQFF. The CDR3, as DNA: TGTGCCAGCACCCCGCGGCCTAGCGGGGGGCATGAGCAGTTCTTC.

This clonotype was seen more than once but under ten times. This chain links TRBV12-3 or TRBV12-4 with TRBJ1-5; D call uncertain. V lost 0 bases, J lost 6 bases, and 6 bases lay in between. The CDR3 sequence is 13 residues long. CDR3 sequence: CASSLAGPQPQHF. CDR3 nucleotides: TGTGCCAGCAGTTTAGCGGGTCCTCAGCCCCAGCATTTT.

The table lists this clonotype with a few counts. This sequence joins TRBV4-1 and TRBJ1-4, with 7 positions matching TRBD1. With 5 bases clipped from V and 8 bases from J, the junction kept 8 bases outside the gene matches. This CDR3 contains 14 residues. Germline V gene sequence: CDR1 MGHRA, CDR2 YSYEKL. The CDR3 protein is CASSETGVWEKLFF. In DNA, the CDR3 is TGCGCCAGCAGCGAAACAGGGGTTTGGGAAAAACTGTTTTTT.

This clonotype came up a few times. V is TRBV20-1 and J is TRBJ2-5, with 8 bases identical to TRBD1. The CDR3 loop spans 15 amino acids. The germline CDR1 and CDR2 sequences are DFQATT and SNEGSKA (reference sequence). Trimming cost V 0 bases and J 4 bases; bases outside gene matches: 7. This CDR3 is CSARDLKTGAETQYF. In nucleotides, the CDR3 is TGCAGTGCTAGAGACCTCAAGACAGGGGCAGAGACCCAGTACTTC.

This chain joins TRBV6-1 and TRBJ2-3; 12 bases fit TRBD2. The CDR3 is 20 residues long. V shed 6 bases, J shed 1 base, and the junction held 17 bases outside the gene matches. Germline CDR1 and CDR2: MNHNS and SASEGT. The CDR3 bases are TGTGCCAGCAGACTAGTGCCTGGACTAGCGGGGCGGCGAGGCACAGATACGCAGTATTTT. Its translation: CASRLVPGLAGRRGTDTQYF.

The chain's CDR3 is CASSQTVAVQETQYF. As DNA, the CDR3 is TGTGCCAGCAGCCAGACGGTGGCAGTCCAAGAGACCCAGTACTTC. The chain uses TRBV7-2 and TRBJ2-5; unclear D gene. Deletions cut 5 bases from V and 1 base from J, with 14 bases between. Germline V CDR1 and CDR2: SGHTA, FQGNSA. The CDR3 is 15 residues long.

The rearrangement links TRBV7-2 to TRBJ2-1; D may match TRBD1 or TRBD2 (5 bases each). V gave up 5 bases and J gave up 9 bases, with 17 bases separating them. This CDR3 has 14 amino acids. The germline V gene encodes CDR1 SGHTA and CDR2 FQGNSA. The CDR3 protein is CASSPSGRDSEQFF. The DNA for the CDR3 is TGTGCCAGCAGCCCCAGCGGCAGGGATAGTGAGCAGTTCTTC.

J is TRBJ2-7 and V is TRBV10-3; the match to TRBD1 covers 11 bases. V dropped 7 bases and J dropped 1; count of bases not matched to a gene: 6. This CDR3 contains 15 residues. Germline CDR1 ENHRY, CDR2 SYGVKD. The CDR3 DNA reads TGTGCCATCAAGATAGGGACAGGGGGTTCCTACGAGCAGTACTTC. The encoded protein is CAIKIGTGGSYEQYF.

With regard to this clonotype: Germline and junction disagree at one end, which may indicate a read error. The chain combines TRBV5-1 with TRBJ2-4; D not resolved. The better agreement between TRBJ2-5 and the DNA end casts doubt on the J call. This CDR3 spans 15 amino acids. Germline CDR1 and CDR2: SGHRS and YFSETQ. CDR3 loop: CVSSLVNRYAETQYF. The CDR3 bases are TGCGTCAGCAGCTTGGTAAACCGCTATGCAGAGACCCAGTACTTC.

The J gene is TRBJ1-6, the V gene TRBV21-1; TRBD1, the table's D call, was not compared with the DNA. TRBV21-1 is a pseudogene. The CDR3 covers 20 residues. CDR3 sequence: CASSACLGTGSVRGGSPLHF. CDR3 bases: TGTGCCAGCAGCGCCTGCCTAGGGACAGGGAGCGTTCGAGGTGGTTCACCCCTCCACTTT.

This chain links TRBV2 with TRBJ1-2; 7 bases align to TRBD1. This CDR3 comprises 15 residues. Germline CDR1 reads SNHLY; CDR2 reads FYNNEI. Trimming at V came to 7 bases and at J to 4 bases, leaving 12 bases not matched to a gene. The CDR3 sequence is CASNGRGQSLYGYTF. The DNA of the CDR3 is TGTGCCAGCAACGGGAGGGGACAGTCGCTCTATGGCTACACCTTC.

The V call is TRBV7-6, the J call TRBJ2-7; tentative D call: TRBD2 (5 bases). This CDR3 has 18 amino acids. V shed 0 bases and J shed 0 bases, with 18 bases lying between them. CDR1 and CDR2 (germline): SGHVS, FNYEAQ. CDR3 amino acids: CASSLAVTQGGNSYEQYF. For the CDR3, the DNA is TGTGCCAGCAGCTTAGCGGTGACACAAGGAGGAAACTCCTACGAGCAGTACTTC.

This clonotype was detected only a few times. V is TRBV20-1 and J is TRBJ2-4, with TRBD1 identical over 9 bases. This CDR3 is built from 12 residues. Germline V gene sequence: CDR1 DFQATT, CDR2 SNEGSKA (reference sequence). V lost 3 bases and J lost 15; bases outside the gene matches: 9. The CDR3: CSASKTGGVSYF. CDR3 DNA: TGCAGTGCTAGCAAGACAGGGGGTGTTTCGTACTTC.

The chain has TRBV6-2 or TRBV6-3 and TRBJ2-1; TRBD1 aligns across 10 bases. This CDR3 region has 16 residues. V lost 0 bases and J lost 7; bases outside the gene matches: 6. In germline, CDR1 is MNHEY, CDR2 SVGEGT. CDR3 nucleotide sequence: TGTGCCAGCAGTTACTCTCGTGGGACAGGGGATAATGAGCAGTTCTTC. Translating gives CASSYSRGTGDNEQFF.